What follows is one T cell receptor beta chain and its context. Germline V gene lookup returns CDR1 MNHEY and CDR2 SVGAGI. The V end lost 4 bases, the J end lost 7 bases, and 9 bases lay between the germline ends. This CDR3 has 12 residues. This entry is derived from a study of control samples from healthy donors and cancer patients. TCRdb keeps only in-frame clones here, not all; method: immunoSEQ multiplex PCR. Of about 100,000 clones listed, roughly nine tenths are singletons. The source of this sequence is a woman aged 50 to 60 in good health. Sequencing was carried out using blood. This chain joins TRBV6-5 and TRBJ2-3, with D possibly matching TRBD1 (5 bases). CDR3 DNA: TGTGCCAGCAGTTCCAGGGAACATACGCAGTATTTT. It translates to CASSSREHTQYF.